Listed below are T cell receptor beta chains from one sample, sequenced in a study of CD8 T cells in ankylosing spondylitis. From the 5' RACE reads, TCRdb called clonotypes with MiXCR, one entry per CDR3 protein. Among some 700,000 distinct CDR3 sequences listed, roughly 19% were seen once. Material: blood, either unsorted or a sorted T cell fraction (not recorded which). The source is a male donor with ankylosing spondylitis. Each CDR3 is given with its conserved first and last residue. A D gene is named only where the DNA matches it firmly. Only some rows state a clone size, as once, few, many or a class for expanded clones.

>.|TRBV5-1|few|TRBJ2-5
CASSSGGGPVWETQYF
TGCGCCAGCAGCTCTGGTGGAGGGCCGGTCTGGGAGACCCAGTACTTC
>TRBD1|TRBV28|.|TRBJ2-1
CASSPGTGVRLYNEQFF
TGTGCCAGCAGTCCAGGGACAGGGGTTCGGCTCTACAATGAGCAGTTCTTC
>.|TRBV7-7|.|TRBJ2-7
CASSFRPGKYEQYF
TGTGCTAGCAGCTTTCGACCAGGGAAGTACGAGCAGTACTTC
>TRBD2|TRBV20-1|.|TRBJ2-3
CSAWPSGGTDTQYF
TGCAGTGCTTGGCCTAGCGGGGGCACAGATACGCAGTATTTT
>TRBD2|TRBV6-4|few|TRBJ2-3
CASSSSSGNTDTQYF
TGTGCCAGCAGTAGCTCTAGCGGAAACACAGATACGCAGTATTTT
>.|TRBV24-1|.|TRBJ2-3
CATSAGAGAADTQYF
TGTGCCACCAGTGCAGGGGCGGGAGCGGCAGATACGCAGTATTTT
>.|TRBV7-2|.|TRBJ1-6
CASSLVRGSSPLHF
TGTGCCAGCAGCTTAGTTCGGGGCAGTTCACCCCTCCACTTT
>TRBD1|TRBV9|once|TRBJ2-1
CACSPRRAGTGDNEQFF
TGTGCCTGCAGCCCGAGGCGGGCGGGGACAGGGGACAATGAGCAGTTCTTC
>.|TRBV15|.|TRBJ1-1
CATSNSGGANTEAFF
TGTGCCACCAGCAACTCCGGGGGCGCGAACACTGAAGCTTTCTTT
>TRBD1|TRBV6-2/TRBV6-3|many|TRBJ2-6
CATATGGLSGANVLTF
TGTGCCACCGCGACAGGGGGCCTCTCTGGGGCCAACGTCCTGACTTTC
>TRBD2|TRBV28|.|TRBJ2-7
CASSSPASRREGSHEQYF
TGTGCCAGCAGTTCACCTGCCTCCCGGCGGGAGGGCTCCCACGAGCAGTACTTC
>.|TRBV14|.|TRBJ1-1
CASSQTKNTEAFF
TGTGCCAGCAGCCAGACAAAGAACACTGAAGCTTTCTTT
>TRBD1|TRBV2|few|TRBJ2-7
CASTRGQGEPYEQYF
TGTGCCAGCACCCGGGGTCAGGGGGAGCCCTACGAGCAGTACTTC
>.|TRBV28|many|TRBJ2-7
CASSLSPSYEQYF
TGTGCCAGCAGTTTATCCCCCTCCTACGAGCAGTACTTC
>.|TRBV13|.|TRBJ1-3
CASSLFGRAGASGNTIYF
TGTGCCAGCAGCTTATTCGGGCGCGCGGGGGCTTCTGGAAACACCATATATTTT
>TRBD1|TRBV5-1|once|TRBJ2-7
CASSLGQGKSSYEQYF
TGCGCCAGCAGCTTGGGACAGGGAAAATCGTCCTACGAGCAGTACTTC
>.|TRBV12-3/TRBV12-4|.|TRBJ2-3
CASSRDGGSDTQYF
TGTGCCAGCAGTCGAGATGGGGGTTCGGATACGCAGTATTTT
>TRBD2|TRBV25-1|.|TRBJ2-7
CASSKLAGDYEQYF
TGTGCCAGCAGTAAACTAGCGGGAGACTACGAGCAGTACTTC
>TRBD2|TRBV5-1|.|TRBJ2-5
CASSLGLAGKETQYF
TGTGCCAGCAGTTTAGGACTAGCGGGGAAAGAGACCCAGTACTTC
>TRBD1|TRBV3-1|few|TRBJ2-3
CASSPRDRGQDTQYF
TGTGCCAGCAGCCCCCGGGACAGGGGGCAAGATACGCAGTATTTT
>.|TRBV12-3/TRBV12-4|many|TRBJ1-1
CASSLMQGGVTEAFF
TGTGCCAGCAGTTTAATGCAGGGAGGGGTCACTGAAGCTTTCTTT